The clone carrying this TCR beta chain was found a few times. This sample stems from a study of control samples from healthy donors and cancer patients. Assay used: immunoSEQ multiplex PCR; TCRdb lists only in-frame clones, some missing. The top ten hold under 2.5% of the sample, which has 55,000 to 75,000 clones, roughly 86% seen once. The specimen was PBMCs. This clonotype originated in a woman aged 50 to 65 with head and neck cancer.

This CDR3 is CASSPQRGDHNEQFF. The CDR3 DNA follows: TGTGCCAGCTCACCGCAAAGGGGGGATCACAATGAGCAGTTCTTC. The chain employs TRBV18 and TRBJ2-1; TRBD1 or TRBD2 may be the D gene (6 bases each). CDR3 length equals 15 residues. Trimming shortened V by 3 bases and J by 5 bases, and 14 bases separated the two germline ends. Germline CDR1 and CDR2: KGHSH and LQKENI.